This passage covers 19 T cell receptor beta chains from one sample sequenced in a study of blood T cell repertoires in COVID-19. Method: immunoSEQ multiplex PCR; TCRdb's copy keeps in-frame clones and lacks some. The sample gives nearly 55,000 clones, about 89% of which show up once; 7% to 8% is in the top ten. Specimen: peripheral blood. These receptor sequences come from a woman between 55 and 75 years old with active or convalescent COVID-19.

This rearrangement joins TRBV4-2 to TRBJ2-3; D is perhaps TRBD2 (5 bases). Trimming removed 0 bases from V and 2 bases from J, with 6 bases in between. This CDR3 region has 14 residues. The germline V gene encodes CDR1 LGHNA and CDR2 YNFKEQ. In DNA, the CDR3 is TGTGCCAGCAGCCAAGAGACTACCACAGATACGCAGTATTTT. Translated: CASSQETTTDTQYF.

This rearrangement joins TRBV28 to TRBJ1-1; 11 nucleotides agree with TRBD1. After removal of 5 bases from V and 1 base from J, the junction contained 6 bases not matched to a gene. The CDR3 has 16 amino acids. The germline V gene encodes CDR1 MDHEN and CDR2 SYDVKM. CDR3 amino acids: CASSTDRGQANTEAFF. DNA for the CDR3: TGTGCCAGCAGTACGGACAGGGGGCAGGCGAACACTGAAGCTTTCTTT.

This chain uses TRBV5-6 with TRBJ1-1, with D possibly TRBD1 on 5 matching bases. The length of the CDR3 is 15 residues. Germline V gene sequence: CDR1 SGHDT, CDR2 YYEEEE. V gave up 2 bases and J gave up 0 bases, with 11 bases separating them. The CDR3, as DNA: TGTGCCAGCAGCTTCGACAGTGTGGTGAACACTGAAGCTTTCTTT. The encoded protein is CASSFDSVVNTEAFF.

V and J are TRBV28 and TRBJ2-3; 15 bases fit TRBD2. This CDR3 is built from 17 residues. CDR1 MDHEN and CDR2 SYDVKM come from the germline V gene. V dropped 8 bases and J dropped 6; count of bases not matched to a gene: 12. Here the CDR3 reads CASFSGAGTSGGDTQYF. CDR3 DNA sequence: TGTGCCAGCTTCTCTGGGGCCGGGACTAGCGGGGGGGATACGCAGTATTTT.

The rearrangement joins TRBV28 to TRBJ2-3; possibly TRBD1 for D (6 bases). This CDR3 is built from 15 residues. With 8 bases removed from V and 3 bases from J, the gap between germline ends came to 18 bases. CDR1 and CDR2 from the germline V gene are MDHEN and SYDVKM. Here the CDR3 reads CASGPTGTQTDTQYF. The CDR3 DNA is TGTGCCAGCGGACCTACAGGGACGCAGACAGATACGCAGTATTTT.

V and J are TRBV5-1 and TRBJ2-2; no clear D. Trimming took 0 bases from V and 5 from J, leaving 5 bases between them. The CDR3 contains 13 residues. The germline V gene has CDR1 SGHRS and CDR2 YFSETQ. CDR3 sequence: CASSLVLTGELFF. The DNA for the CDR3 is TGCGCCAGCAGCTTGGTTTTAACCGGGGAGCTGTTTTTT.

V and J are TRBV28 and TRBJ2-7; tentative D call: TRBD2 (6 bases). The germline gives CDR1 MDHEN, CDR2 SYDVKM. Trimming took off 6 bases at V and 7 bases at J, with 16 bases between the two ends. This CDR3 contains 13 residues. DNA of the CDR3: TGTGCCAGCAGACCCGGGACTCTCTGGGAGCAGTACTTC. Encoded protein: CASRPGTLWEQYF. The full variable domain, completed using reference TRBV28 and TRBJ2-7, is DVKVTQSSRYLVKRTGEKVFLECVQDMDHENMFWYRQDPGLGLRLIYFSYDVKMKEKGDIPEGYSVSREKKERFSLILESASTNQTSMYLCASRPGTLWEQYFGPGTRLTVT.

This sequence joins TRBV28 and TRBJ1-2; D is perhaps TRBD1 (5 bases). Trimming took 3 bases from V and 8 from J, leaving 16 bases between them. The CDR3 extends over 14 amino acids. Germline CDR1 is MDHEN and CDR2 is SYDVKM. In DNA, the CDR3 is TGTGCCAGCAGTTTTGTGCCGGGGGTCGGGGGCTACACCTTC. Translating it yields CASSFVPGVGGYTF.

This sequence joins TRBV6-6 and TRBJ1-4; the D gene is possibly TRBD1 (6 bases). The CDR3 is made up of 15 amino acids. V was cut by 6 bases and J by 8 bases, with 19 bases left in between. Germline values: CDR1 MNHNY, CDR2 SVGAGI (reference sequence). The CDR3 spells CASRPQGLEKEKLFF. The DNA of the CDR3 is TGTGCCAGCAGACCTCAGGGGCTAGAGAAAGAAAAACTGTTTTTT.

The rearrangement uses TRBV19 and TRBJ1-2; 12 bases line up with TRBD1. The germline gives CDR1 LNHDA, CDR2 SQIVND (reference sequence). The V gene end was trimmed by 7 bases and the J gene end by 6 bases; junction bases not matched to a gene: 9. This CDR3 region has 15 residues. CDR3 loop: CASTPGQGAFDGYTF. The CDR3 nucleotides are TGTGCCAGTACGCCGGGACAGGGGGCTTTCGATGGCTACACCTTC.

The V and J genes are TRBV4-1 and TRBJ2-3; tentatively, D is TRBD2 (5 bases). The length of the CDR3 is 14 residues. Germline CDR1 reads MGHRA; CDR2 reads YSYEKL. V dropped 1 base and J dropped 8 bases, with 13 bases sitting between them. CDR3 region: CASSQVQLGGTQYF. Written as DNA, the CDR3 is TGCGCCAGCAGCCAAGTCCAACTAGGCGGTACGCAGTATTTT.

V is TRBV11-1 and J is TRBJ2-6; 7 nucleotides line up with TRBD1. The CDR3 length is 16 residues. CDR1 SGHAT and CDR2 FQDESV come from the germline V gene (reference sequence). Trimming removed 5 bases from V and 3 bases from J; junction bases left unmatched: 7. CDR3 DNA sequence: TGTGCCAGCAGCCCCGAGACAGGGTATGGGGCCAACGTCCTGACTTTC. The encoded protein is CASSPETGYGANVLTF. The whole variable domain, remainder taken from reference TRBV11-1 and TRBJ2-6, is EAEVAQSPRYKITEKSQAVAFWCDPISGHATLYWYRQILGQGPELLVQFQDESVVDDSQLPKDRFSAERLKGVDSTLKIQPAELGDSAMYLCASSPETGYGANVLTFGAGSRLTVL.

The CDR3 sequence is CASSLEGGRQGSAFF. The CDR3 nucleotides read TGTGCCAGCAGCTTAGAGGGGGGCCGACAGGGATCGGCTTTCTTT. The rearrangement joins TRBV7-6 to TRBJ1-1; 7 nucleotides line up with TRBD1. Per the germline V gene, CDR1 is SGHVS and CDR2 is FNYEAQ. The V segment lost 1 base and the J segment 11 bases; nucleotides outside the gene matches: 13. The CDR3 covers 15 residues.

V gene TRBV28 combines with J gene TRBJ1-1; possible D gene TRBD1, 6 bases. V lost 2 bases and J 3 bases, leaving 13 bases between the germline ends. The CDR3 sequence is 15 residues long. Germline lookup yields CDR1 MDHEN and CDR2 SYDVKM. The CDR3 is CASSLTRGGDTEAFF. For the CDR3, the DNA is TGTGCCAGCAGTTTAACACGGGGGGGCGACACTGAAGCTTTCTTT.

The chain employs TRBV28 and TRBJ1-2; 9 bases map to TRBD1. Germline V lookup: CDR1 MDHEN, CDR2 SYDVKM. The J segment lost 6 bases and the V segment lost 6 bases, leaving 2 bases of the junction unmatched. The CDR3 is 12 residues long. The CDR3 nucleotides are TGTGCCAGCAGAAGGACAGGGGATGGCTACACCTTC. Protein: CASRRTGDGYTF.

The genes are TRBV29-1 and TRBJ2-7; D unresolved. CDR1 SQVTM and CDR2 ANQGSEA come from the germline V gene. V was trimmed by 5 bases and J by 3 bases, leaving 8 bases between them. The CDR3 sequence is 11 residues long. The CDR3 protein is CSVRAFYEQYF. The CDR3 DNA reads as TGCAGCGTTAGAGCTTTCTACGAGCAGTACTTC.

The rearrangement links TRBV9 to TRBJ1-2; 9 positions agree with TRBD1. The CDR3 extends over 15 amino acids. V was clipped by 3 bases and J by 4 bases; unmatched bases: 7. Germline V CDR1 and CDR2: SGDLS, YYNGEE. DNA of the CDR3: TGTGCCAGCAGCGGGACAGGGGTAACAGGCTATGGCTACACCTTC. Amino acids: CASSGTGVTGYGYTF.

As concerns this clone: The germline gene is not matched at one end of the junction; a read error may be the cause. The J gene is TRBJ2-1, the V gene TRBV3-1 (or the pseudogene TRBV3-2); 9 positions agree with TRBD2. This CDR3 spans 15 amino acids. Germline CDR1 LGHDT, CDR2 YNNKEL (reference sequence). The CDR3 reads CASSKDLAGTNEQFF. Here the CDR3 DNA reads TGTGCCAGCAGCAAAGACCTAGCGGGGACCAATGAGCAGTTCTTC.

The chain carries TRBV28 and TRBJ2-7; perhaps TRBD1 as D (5 bases). Trimming removed 7 bases from V and 3 bases from J, with 16 bases in between. Germline V gene sequence: CDR1 MDHEN, CDR2 SYDVKM. The CDR3 covers 14 residues. As DNA, the CDR3 is TGTGCCAGCACCACCAGCCCCCAGGGCTACGAGCAGTACTTC. Amino acids: CASTTSPQGYEQYF.